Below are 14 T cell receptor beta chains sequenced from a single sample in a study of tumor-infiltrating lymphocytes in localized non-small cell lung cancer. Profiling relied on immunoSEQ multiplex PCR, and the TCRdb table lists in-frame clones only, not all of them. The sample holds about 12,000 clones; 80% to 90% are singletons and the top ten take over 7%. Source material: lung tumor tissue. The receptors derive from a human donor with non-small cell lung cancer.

The CDR3 region is CASSIDPGLRETQYF. The DNA of the CDR3 is TGTGCCAGTAGTATAGATCCTGGACTACGAGAGACCCAGTACTTC. The chain has TRBV19 and TRBJ2-5, with D tentatively TRBD2 (6 bases). Germline V lookup: CDR1 LNHDA, CDR2 SQIVND (reference sequence). The CDR3 has 15 amino acids. V was trimmed by 0 bases and J by 4 bases, leaving 12 bases between them.

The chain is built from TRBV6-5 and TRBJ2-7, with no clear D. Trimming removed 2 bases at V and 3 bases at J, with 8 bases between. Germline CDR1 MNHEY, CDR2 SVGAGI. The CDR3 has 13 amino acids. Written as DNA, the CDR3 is TGTGCCAGCAGTTACGCGACCGGCTACGAGCAGTACTTC. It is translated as CASSYATGYEQYF.

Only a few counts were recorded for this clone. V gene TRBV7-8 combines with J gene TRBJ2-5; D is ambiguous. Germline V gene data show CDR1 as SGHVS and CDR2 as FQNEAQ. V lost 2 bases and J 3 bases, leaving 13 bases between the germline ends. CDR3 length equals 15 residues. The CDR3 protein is CASSLIGLSEETQYF. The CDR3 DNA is TGTGCCAGCAGCTTAATTGGGCTCAGCGAAGAGACCCAGTACTTC.

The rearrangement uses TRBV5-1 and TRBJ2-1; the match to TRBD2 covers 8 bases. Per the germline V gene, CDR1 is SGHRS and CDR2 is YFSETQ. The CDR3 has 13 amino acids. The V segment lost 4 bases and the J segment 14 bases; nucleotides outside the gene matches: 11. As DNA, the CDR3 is TGCGCCAGCAGCCGAGAAGCGGGAGCGGTTAAGTTCTTC. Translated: CASSREAGAVKFF.

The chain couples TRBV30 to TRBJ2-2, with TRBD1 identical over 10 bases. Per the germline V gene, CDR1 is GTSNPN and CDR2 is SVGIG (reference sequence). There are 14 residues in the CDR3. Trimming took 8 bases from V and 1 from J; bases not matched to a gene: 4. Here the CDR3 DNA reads TGTGCCAGAGACAGGGGGCGGAACACCGGGGAGCTGTTTTTT. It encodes CARDRGRNTGELFF.

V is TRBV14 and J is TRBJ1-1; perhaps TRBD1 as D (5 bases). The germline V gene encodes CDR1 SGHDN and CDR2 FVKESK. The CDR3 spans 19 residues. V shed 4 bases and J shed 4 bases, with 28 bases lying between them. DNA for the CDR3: TGTGCCAGCAGCCCCGGGGAGGGAAGCAGGGTTGCGGGTGTCACTGAAGCTTTCTTT. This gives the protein CASSPGEGSRVAGVTEAFF.

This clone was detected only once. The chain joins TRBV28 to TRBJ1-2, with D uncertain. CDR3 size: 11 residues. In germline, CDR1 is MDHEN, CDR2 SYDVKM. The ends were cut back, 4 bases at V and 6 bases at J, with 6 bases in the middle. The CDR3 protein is CASSSYDGYTF. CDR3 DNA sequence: TGTGCCAGCAGTTCTTACGATGGCTACACCTTC.

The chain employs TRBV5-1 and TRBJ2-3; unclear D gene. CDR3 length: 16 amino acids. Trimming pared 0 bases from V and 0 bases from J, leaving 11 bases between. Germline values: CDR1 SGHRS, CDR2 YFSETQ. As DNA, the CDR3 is TGCGCCAGCAGCTTGGATTCCGGCTTTAGCACAGATACGCAGTATTTT. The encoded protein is CASSLDSGFSTDTQYF.

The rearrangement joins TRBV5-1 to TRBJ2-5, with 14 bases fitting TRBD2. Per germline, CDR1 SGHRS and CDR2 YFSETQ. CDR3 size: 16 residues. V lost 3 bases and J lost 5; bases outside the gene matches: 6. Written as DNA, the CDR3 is TGCGCCAGCAGCTCGGGACTAGCGGGAGTGACGGAGACCCAGTACTTC. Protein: CASSSGLAGVTETQYF.

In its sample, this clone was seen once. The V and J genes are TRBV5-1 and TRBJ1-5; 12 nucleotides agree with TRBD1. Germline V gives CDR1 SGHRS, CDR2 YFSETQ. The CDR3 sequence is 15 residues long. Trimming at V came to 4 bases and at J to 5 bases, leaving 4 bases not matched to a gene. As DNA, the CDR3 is TGCGCCAGCAGCACCGGGACAGGGGGCCATCAGCCCCAGCATTTT. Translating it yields CASSTGTGGHQPQHF.

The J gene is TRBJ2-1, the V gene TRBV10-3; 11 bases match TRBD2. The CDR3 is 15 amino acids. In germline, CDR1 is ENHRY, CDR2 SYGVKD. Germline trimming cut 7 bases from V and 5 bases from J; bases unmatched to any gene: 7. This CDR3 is CAITSGRLWDNEQFF. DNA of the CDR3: TGTGCCATCACTAGCGGGAGGCTGTGGGACAATGAGCAGTTCTTC.

Here the CDR3 DNA reads TGCGCCAGCAGCCAGTATAACGGAGGGTCTGGGGCCAACGTCCTGACTTTC. Residues: CASSQYNGGSGANVLTF. This chain connects TRBV4-1 to TRBJ2-6, with TRBD2 as a possible D gene (6 bases). The CDR3 loop spans 17 amino acids. Germline V lookup: CDR1 MGHRA, CDR2 YSYEKL. Between the trimmed V and J ends, which lost 3 bases and 1 base, there was a span of 13 bases.

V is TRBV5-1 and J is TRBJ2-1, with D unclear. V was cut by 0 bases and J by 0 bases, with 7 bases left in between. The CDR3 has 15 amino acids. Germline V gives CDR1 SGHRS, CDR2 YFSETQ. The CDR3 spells CASSLAWSSYNEQFF. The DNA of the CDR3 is TGCGCCAGCAGCTTGGCATGGAGCTCCTACAATGAGCAGTTCTTC.

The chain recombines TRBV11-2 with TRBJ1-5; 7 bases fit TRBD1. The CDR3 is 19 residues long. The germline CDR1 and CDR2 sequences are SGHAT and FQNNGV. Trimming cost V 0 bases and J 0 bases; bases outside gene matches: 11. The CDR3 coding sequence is TGTGCCAGCAGCTTAGAGGGGACAGAACACCCCTTTAGCAATCAGCCCCAGCATTTT. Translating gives CASSLEGTEHPFSNQPQHF.